These 22 T cell receptor beta chains share one sample of origin, sequenced in a study of blood T cell repertoires in COVID-19 (dated by TCRdb to 2018 to 2020). The library was prepared using the immunoSEQ multiplex PCR assay. TCRdb holds this immuneACCESS table with in-frame rearrangements only. Some clones are missing; in checked studies, unresolved V genes explain under half, and the rest has no known cause. The sample table holds 350,000 to 400,000 clones, of which roughly nine tenths were seen once. The top ten clones comprise around 1% of the sample. The sequenced sample consisted of PBMCs or T cells enriched from blood (not recorded which). The receptors come from a man aged 18 to 30 who had recovered from COVID-19.

This clone was counted a single time. V gene TRBV9 combines with J gene TRBJ2-2, with a tentative D call TRBD2 (5 bases). The CDR3 runs 16 residues. CDR1 SGDLS and CDR2 YYNGEE come from the germline V gene. V gave up 0 bases and J gave up 7 bases, with 16 bases separating them. The CDR3 sequence is CASSVGGRVDVGELFF. CDR3 bases: TGTGCCAGCAGCGTAGGCGGGCGGGTCGATGTCGGGGAGCTGTTTTTT.

V gene TRBV21-1 combines with J gene TRBJ2-2; TRBD2 was called by the table and not checked on the DNA. TRBV21-1 is reported as a pseudogene. This CDR3 contains 17 residues. The CDR3 sequence: CASSKVLAVINTGELFF. The DNA for the CDR3 is TGTGCCAGCAGCAAAGTGCTAGCGGTAATTAACACCGGGGAGCTGTTTTTT.

As regards this clone: This specimen includes other DNA sequences encoding the same CDR3. This sequence joins TRBV7-9 and TRBJ1-1; the D is unclear. CDR1 is SEHNR and CDR2 is FQNEAQ in the germline V gene (reference sequence). Trimming took off 5 bases at V and 1 base at J, with 5 bases between the two ends. The CDR3 is 12 amino acids. The CDR3 region is CASSPQNTEAFF. The CDR3 DNA sequence: TGTGCCAGCAGCCCCCAGAACACTGAAGCTTTCTTT.

The genes are TRBV28 and TRBJ2-1; D is ambiguous. With 3 bases removed from V and 5 bases from J, the gap between germline ends came to 20 bases. CDR3 length: 17 amino acids. In germline, CDR1 is MDHEN, CDR2 SYDVKM. CDR3 in amino acids: CASSFPGYNAADNEQFF. The DNA of the CDR3 is TGTGCCAGCAGTTTCCCCGGCTATAATGCCGCGGACAATGAGCAGTTCTTC.

This clone has a single count. This rearrangement joins TRBV6-2 or TRBV6-3 to TRBJ2-3; TRBD2 agrees at 10 bases. Germline CDR1 and CDR2: MNHEY and SVGEGT. The CDR3 totals 15 residues. Losses at the gene ends were 5 bases for V and 4 bases for J; bases not matched to a gene: 6. The CDR3 DNA reads TGTGCCAGCAGTCTAGCGGGAGAGTCGTCAGATACGCAGTATTTT. This codes for CASSLAGESSDTQYF.

DNA for the CDR3: TGTGCCAGCAGCTTAGCGAGCGGGAGCGGTTCCTACGAGCAGTACTTC. It encodes CASSLASGSGSYEQYF. This chain joins TRBV7-2 and TRBJ2-7, with 8 bases matching TRBD2. With V trimmed by 0 bases and J by 1 base, 5 bases remained unmatched. CDR1 and CDR2 (germline): SGHTA, FQGNSA. This CDR3 comprises 16 residues.

This sequence joins TRBV11-2 and TRBJ1-2, with 7 positions matching TRBD1. Germline V gene data show CDR1 as SGHAT and CDR2 as FQNNGV. The CDR3 spans 16 residues. The J segment lost 4 bases and the V segment lost 1 base, leaving 9 bases of the junction unmatched. CDR3 amino acids: CASSLGPGQLGYGYTF. In DNA, the CDR3 is TGTGCCAGCAGCTTAGGGCCGGGACAGTTGGGCTATGGCTACACCTTC.

The chain has TRBV6-6 and TRBJ1-1, with 7 bases fitting TRBD1. J lost 5 bases, V lost 0 bases, and 6 bases had no gene match. This CDR3 comprises 15 residues. Germline lookup yields CDR1 MNHNY and CDR2 SVGAGI (reference sequence). The DNA for the CDR3 is TGTGCCAGCAGTTACTCAGCAGGGGGTAGAACTGAAGCTTTCTTT. This translates into CASSYSAGGRTEAFF.

The rearrangement uses TRBV5-1 and TRBJ2-7; 7 nucleotides align to TRBD1. The CDR3 sequence is 13 residues long. The junction had 6 bases not matched to a gene; V was cut back by 4 bases and J by 5 bases. Germline V lookup: CDR1 SGHRS, CDR2 YFSETQ. CDR3 in amino acids: CASSLTDRDEQYF. DNA of the CDR3: TGCGCCAGCAGCCTAACTGACAGGGACGAGCAGTACTTC.

V is TRBV29-1 and J is TRBJ2-3; TRBD2 is a possible D gene (6 bases). CDR1 is SQVTM and CDR2 is ANQGSEA in the germline V gene. Deletions cut 6 bases from V and 6 bases from J, with 19 bases between. The CDR3 covers 14 residues. CDR3 in amino acids: CSVRGRLNLDTQYF. The CDR3 DNA reads TGCAGCGTACGAGGGAGGCTAAATCTCGATACGCAGTATTTT.

The rearrangement links TRBV3-1 (or the pseudogene TRBV3-2) to TRBJ1-1; 7 bases fit TRBD1. From germline, CDR1 is LGHDT and CDR2 YNNKEL (reference sequence). This CDR3 is built from 16 residues. The ends lost 4 bases at V and 2 bases at J; junction bases unmatched: 10. The chain's CDR3 is CASSPRDRAFNTEAFF. The CDR3 bases are TGTGCCAGCAGCCCAAGGGACAGAGCTTTTAACACTGAAGCTTTCTTT.

This chain links TRBV5-1 with TRBJ2-2; D not resolved. The V and J ends lost 0 bases and 1 base respectively, with 4 bases between them. Germline values: CDR1 SGHRS, CDR2 YFSETQ. The CDR3 spans 14 residues. The DNA for the CDR3 is TGCGCCAGCAGCTTGGCCCAGAACACCGGGGAGCTGTTTTTT. This gives the protein CASSLAQNTGELFF.

This chain uses TRBV27 with TRBJ2-1; maybe TRBD2 (6 bases). Germline V gene lookup returns CDR1 MNHEY and CDR2 SMNVEV (reference sequence). This CDR3 comprises 19 residues. The V end lost 0 bases, the J end lost 4 bases, and 22 bases lay between the germline ends. The CDR3 reads CASSLSGFGGIIKYNEQFF. The CDR3 DNA is TGTGCCAGCAGTTTATCGGGGTTTGGAGGGATCATTAAATACAATGAGCAGTTCTTC.

The chain links TRBV12-3 or TRBV12-4 to TRBJ2-7; D may be TRBD2 (6 bases). The length of the CDR3 is 12 residues. V dropped 6 bases and J dropped 12 bases, with 18 bases sitting between them. In nucleotides, the CDR3 is TGTGCCAGCAGCCCCAATCCGGGAGCCCCGTACTTC. This translates into CASSPNPGAPYF.

The V call is TRBV5-1, the J call TRBJ2-7, with a tentative D call TRBD1 (5 bases). Germline CDR1 and CDR2: SGHRS and YFSETQ. This CDR3 region has 16 residues. Trimming cost V 4 bases and J 0 bases, with 17 bases left between them. CDR3 loop: CASSLGDRSSSYEQYF. The CDR3 region has the DNA TGCGCCAGCAGCCTCGGAGACAGAAGCAGCTCCTACGAGCAGTACTTC. Full variable domain (remainder filled in from reference TRBV5-1 and TRBJ2-7): KAGVTQTPRYLIKTRGQQVTLSCSPISGHRSVSWYQQTPGQGLQFLFEYFSETQRNKGNFPGRFSGRQFSNSRSEMNVSTLELGDSALYLCASSLGDRSSSYEQYFGPGTRLTVT.

The chain couples TRBV4-1 to TRBJ2-5, with 9 bases that match TRBD1. The V gene end was trimmed by 1 base and the J gene end by 5 bases; junction bases not matched to a gene: 5. CDR3 size: 15 residues. The germline V gene encodes CDR1 MGHRA and CDR2 YSYEKL. The CDR3 protein is CASSQANRGLETQYF. In DNA form, the CDR3 reads TGCGCCAGCAGCCAAGCAAACAGGGGGCTTGAGACCCAGTACTTC.

This clone was counted only a few times. The chain has TRBV7-9 and TRBJ1-4; 8 nucleotides align to TRBD1. The CDR3 runs to 14 residues. Per the germline V gene, CDR1 is SEHNR and CDR2 is FQNEAQ (reference sequence). Losses at the gene ends were 3 bases for V and 8 bases for J; bases not matched to a gene: 5. The CDR3 coding sequence is TGTGCCAGCAGCTTCGTGGACAGGGACGAAAAACTGTTTTTT. This sequence encodes CASSFVDRDEKLFF.

This chain uses TRBV27 with TRBJ2-1, with D perhaps matching TRBD2 (7 bases). Per germline, CDR1 MNHEY and CDR2 SMNVEV (reference sequence). CDR3 length: 18 amino acids. V was pared by 0 bases and J by 3 bases, with 18 bases between. The CDR3 region is CASSLSRPRGGYYNEQFF. The CDR3 DNA sequence: TGTGCCAGCAGTTTATCGAGACCGAGGGGGGGTTACTACAATGAGCAGTTCTTC.

The chain couples TRBV7-9 to TRBJ2-7, with TRBD1 identical over 9 bases. J was trimmed by 3 bases and V by 7 bases; bases with no gene match: 10. The CDR3 is made up of 15 amino acids. Germline V gene lookup returns CDR1 SEHNR and CDR2 FQNEAQ (reference sequence). The CDR3 region has the DNA TGTGCCAGCAACGCCCGACAGGGGGGTGGCTACGAGCAGTACTTC. This encodes CASNARQGGGYEQYF. Variable domain in full (rest from reference TRBV7-9 and TRBJ2-7): DTGVSQNPRHKITKRGQNVTFRCDPISEHNRLYWYRQTLGQGPEFLTYFQNEAQLEKSRLLSDRFSAERPKGSFSTLEIQRTEQGDSAMYLCASNARQGGGYEQYFGPGTRLTVT.

This chain links TRBV7-8 with TRBJ1-2, with 11 bases aligning to TRBD1. With 1 base clipped from V and 4 bases from J, the junction kept 17 bases outside the gene matches. The CDR3 consists of 20 residues. The germline gives CDR1 SGHVS, CDR2 FQNEAQ. CDR3 sequence (DNA): TGTGCCAGCAGCTTAGAAGGGACAGGGGGTATCTCACACCCTTTCTATGGCTACACCTTC. It specifies CASSLEGTGGISHPFYGYTF.

Regarding this clone: The germline gene is not matched at one end of the junction; a read error may be the cause. V is TRBV7-6 and J is TRBJ2-5, with D maybe TRBD1 (5 bases). This CDR3 region has 16 residues. Germline V gives CDR1 SGHVS, CDR2 FNYEAQ. The CDR3 sequence: CASSSPHKTAQENQYF. The CDR3 DNA reads as TGTGCCAGCAGCTCCCCACACAAGACAGCCCAAGAGAACCAGTACTTC.

This clone showed up just once. V usage is TRBV12-3 or TRBV12-4 and J usage is TRBJ1-4, with TRBD1 as a possible D gene (5 bases). Trimming stripped 9 bases from V and 7 bases from J, with 12 bases between. There are 12 residues in the CDR3. The DNA of the CDR3 is TGTGCCAGTAATCCCGGGGGTGAAAAACTGTTTTTT. It encodes CASNPGGEKLFF.